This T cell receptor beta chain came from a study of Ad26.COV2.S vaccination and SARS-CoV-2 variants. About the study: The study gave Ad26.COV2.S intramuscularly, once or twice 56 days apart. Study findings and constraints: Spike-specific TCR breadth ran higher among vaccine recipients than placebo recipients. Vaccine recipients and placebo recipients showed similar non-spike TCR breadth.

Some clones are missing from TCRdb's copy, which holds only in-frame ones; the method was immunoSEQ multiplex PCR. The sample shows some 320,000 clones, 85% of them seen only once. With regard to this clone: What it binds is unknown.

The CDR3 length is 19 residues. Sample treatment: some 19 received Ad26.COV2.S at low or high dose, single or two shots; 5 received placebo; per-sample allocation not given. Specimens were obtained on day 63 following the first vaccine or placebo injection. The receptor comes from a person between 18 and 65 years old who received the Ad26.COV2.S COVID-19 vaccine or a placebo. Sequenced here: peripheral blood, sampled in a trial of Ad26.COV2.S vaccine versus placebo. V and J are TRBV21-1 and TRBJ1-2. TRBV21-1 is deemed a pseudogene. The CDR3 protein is CASSKFGEAGQDPNYGYTF. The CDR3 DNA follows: TGTGCCAGCAGCAAATTCGGGGAGGCAGGGCAGGATCCTAACTATGGCTACACCTTC.